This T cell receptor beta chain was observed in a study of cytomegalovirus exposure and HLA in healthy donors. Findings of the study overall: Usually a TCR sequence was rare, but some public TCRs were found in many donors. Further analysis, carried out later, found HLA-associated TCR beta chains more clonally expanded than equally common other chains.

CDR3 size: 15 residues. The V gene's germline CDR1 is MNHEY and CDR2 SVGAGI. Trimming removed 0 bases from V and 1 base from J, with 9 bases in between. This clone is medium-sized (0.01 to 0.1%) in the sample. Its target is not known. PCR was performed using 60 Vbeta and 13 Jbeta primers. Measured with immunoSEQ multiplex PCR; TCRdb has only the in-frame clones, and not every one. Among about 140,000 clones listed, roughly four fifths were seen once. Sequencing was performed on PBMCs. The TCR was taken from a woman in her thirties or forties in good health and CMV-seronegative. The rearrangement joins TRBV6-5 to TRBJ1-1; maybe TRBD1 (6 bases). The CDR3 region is CASSYSRTANTEAFF. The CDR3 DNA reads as TGTGCCAGCAGTTACTCGAGGACAGCGAACACTGAAGCTTTCTTT.